This TCR beta chain is from a study of immune heterogeneity within non-small cell lung tumors. The germline gives CDR1 SGHTA, CDR2 FQGNSA. The V and J ends lost 5 bases and 4 bases, in that order; junction bases with no gene match: 8. The length of the CDR3 is 16 residues. As template, the study used bulk tumor genomic DNA at about 540 ng per sample. Far-apart biopsies, several per primary tumor, were taken during surgery. The study cohort was described as untreated, and its members had newly diagnosed non-small cell lung cancer. They went on to have curative surgery. Note on this clonotype: This may arise from a read error, as a much more abundant clone is one base away.

A first 10-cycle multiplex round used 32 V-gene and 13 J-gene primers on TCR beta CDR3. TCRdb redid the calling of the multiplex PCR reads with MiXCR, one entry per CDR3 protein. The sample lists about 22,000 distinct CDR3 sequences; less than 35% were seen once. Material: lung tumor tissue. This chain links TRBV7-2 with TRBJ2-7; 13 bases fit TRBD2. The receptor comes from a man in his forties with non-small cell lung cancer. The CDR3 sequence is CTSSQGLAGMGYEQYF. CDR3 coding DNA: TGTACCAGCAGCCAGGGACTAGCGGGAATGGGATACGAGCAGTACTTC.